A single sample is the source of the 9 T cell receptor beta chains below, sequenced in a study of T-cell memory formation after mild COVID-19. Via MiXCR, TCRdb re-called the 5' RACE reads, giving one row per CDR3 protein. The sample holds around 510,000 distinct CDR3 sequences, 20% to 25% seen once. The sequencing input was PBMCs or a T cell subset sorted from them (not recorded which). All receptors come from an adult woman who had mild COVID-19 (a few samples of this study predate the infection). Cell type and time point are not known.

This clonotype was detected only a few times. The genes are TRBV14 and TRBJ1-2; TRBD1 is a possible D gene (6 bases). With 0 bases removed from V and 5 bases from J, the gap between germline ends came to 13 bases. CDR1 is SGHDN and CDR2 is FVKESK in the germline V gene. There are 15 residues in the CDR3. CDR3 coding DNA: TGTGCCAGCAGCCAAGAAACGGGGGCCGAGTATGGCTACACCTTC. It yields the protein CASSQETGAEYGYTF.

The chain joins TRBV15 to TRBJ1-2; no reliable D call. V gave up 1 base and J gave up 8 bases, with 14 bases separating them. The CDR3 runs to 14 residues. Germline lookup yields CDR1 LNHNV and CDR2 YYDKDF (reference sequence). Here the CDR3 reads CATSRGAGAGGYTF. CDR3 nucleotides: TGTGCCACCAGCAGAGGTGCAGGCGCGGGAGGCTACACCTTC.

This chain links TRBV29-1 with TRBJ2-7; D possibly corresponds to TRBD2 (6 bases). CDR1 is SQVTM and CDR2 is ANQGSEA in the germline V gene. V was trimmed by 4 bases and J by 4 bases, leaving 20 bases between them. The CDR3 has 15 amino acids. CDR3 region: CSVALGGFGVYEQYF. In DNA form, the CDR3 reads TGCAGCGTTGCGTTGGGGGGTTTTGGCGTGTACGAGCAGTACTTC.

The genes are TRBV3-1 and TRBJ2-1; TRBD2 matches 12 bases. V lost 6 bases, J lost 8 bases, and 8 bases stayed unmatched. The CDR3 contains 15 residues. Germline V gives CDR1 LGHDT, CDR2 YNNKEL (reference sequence). In DNA form, the CDR3 reads TGTGCCAGCAGTCAACTAGCGGGGGGTAGGTATGAGCAGTTCTTC. The encoded protein is CASSQLAGGRYEQFF.

In this sample, this clonotype turned up a few times. This sequence joins TRBV20-1 and TRBJ2-1, with D uncertain. Per the germline V gene, CDR1 is DFQATT and CDR2 is SNEGSKA (reference sequence). The V gene lost 1 base and the J gene lost 8 bases, with 21 bases spanning the gap. The CDR3 spans 16 residues. The DNA for the CDR3 is TGCAGTGCTAGAGGGGCCTCTAGGGCAATGGGTTATGAGCAGTTCTTC. Translating it yields CSARGASRAMGYEQFF.

The chain employs TRBV20-1 and TRBJ1-2, with D perhaps TRBD1 (5 bases). The CDR3 is made up of 15 amino acids. Trimming took 3 bases from V and 2 from J, leaving 16 bases between them. Germline CDR1 is DFQATT and CDR2 is SNEGSKA (reference sequence). The CDR3 reads CSARDPGTVNYGYTF. For the CDR3, the DNA is TGCAGTGCTAGGGACCCCGGGACCGTAAACTATGGCTACACCTTC.

This clonotype was recorded a few times. The rearrangement joins TRBV11-2 to TRBJ1-2; 10 bases match TRBD1. The V segment lost 6 bases and the J segment 6 bases; nucleotides outside the gene matches: 4. Germline-derived CDR1 and CDR2 are SGHAT and FQNNGV. CDR3 size: 13 residues. CDR3 nucleotide sequence: TGTGCCAGCAGACCGACAGGGGGCAATGGCTACACCTTC. Its translation is CASRPTGGNGYTF. The full variable domain, in which reference TRBV11-2 and TRBJ1-2 provide the parts outside the CDR3, is EAGVAQSPRYKIIEKRQSVAFWCNPISGHATLYWYQQILGQGPKLLIQFQNNGVVDDSQLPKDRFSAERLKGVDSTLKIQPAKLEDSAVYLCASRPTGGNGYTFGSGTRLTVV.

In its sample, this clonotype was seen a few times. The V gene is TRBV7-2, the J gene TRBJ2-3, with 14 bases lining up with TRBD2. Germline V gene lookup returns CDR1 SGHTA and CDR2 FQGNSA. This CDR3 is 17 amino acids long. Trimming removed 1 base from V and 4 bases from J; junction bases left unmatched: 4. The CDR3 is CASSLVGTSGSADTQYF. DNA of the CDR3: TGTGCCAGCAGCTTAGTGGGGACTAGCGGGAGCGCAGATACGCAGTATTTT.

This clonotype was counted between two and nine times. The chain employs TRBV25-1 and TRBJ2-6; D remains ambiguous. The CDR3 runs 13 residues. The ends were cut back, 3 bases at V and 2 bases at J, with 2 bases in the middle. CDR1 and CDR2 from the germline V gene are MGHDK and SYGVNS. CDR3 amino acids: CASSEAGANVLTF. CDR3 DNA: TGTGCCAGCAGTGAGGCTGGGGCCAACGTCCTGACTTTC.